What follows is one T cell receptor beta chain and its context. The method was immunoSEQ multiplex PCR; TCRdb's version includes in-frame clones alone and lacks a portion of them. Here the sample spans around 400,000 clones, about 83% being singletons. Sample treatment: roughly 19 received Ad26.COV2.S at low or high dose, single or two shots; about 5 received placebo; per-sample allocation not given. Repertoires come from day 63 after the first vaccine or placebo injection. The source of the sample is a study of Ad26.COV2.S vaccination and SARS-CoV-2 variants. Germline V lookup: CDR1 SEHNR, CDR2 FQNEAQ (reference sequence). The V end was cut by 0 bases, the J end by 2 bases, with 7 bases between. The CDR3 loop spans 14 amino acids.

This chain connects TRBV7-9 to TRBJ1-2; no definite D call. Sequences were derived from peripheral blood, sampled in a trial of Ad26.COV2.S vaccine versus placebo. This TCR derives from a person aged 18-65 years who received the Ad26.COV2.S COVID-19 vaccine or a placebo. CDR3 residues: CASSLAVLNYGYTF. The DNA of the CDR3 is TGTGCCAGCAGCTTAGCAGTATTAAACTATGGCTACACCTTC.